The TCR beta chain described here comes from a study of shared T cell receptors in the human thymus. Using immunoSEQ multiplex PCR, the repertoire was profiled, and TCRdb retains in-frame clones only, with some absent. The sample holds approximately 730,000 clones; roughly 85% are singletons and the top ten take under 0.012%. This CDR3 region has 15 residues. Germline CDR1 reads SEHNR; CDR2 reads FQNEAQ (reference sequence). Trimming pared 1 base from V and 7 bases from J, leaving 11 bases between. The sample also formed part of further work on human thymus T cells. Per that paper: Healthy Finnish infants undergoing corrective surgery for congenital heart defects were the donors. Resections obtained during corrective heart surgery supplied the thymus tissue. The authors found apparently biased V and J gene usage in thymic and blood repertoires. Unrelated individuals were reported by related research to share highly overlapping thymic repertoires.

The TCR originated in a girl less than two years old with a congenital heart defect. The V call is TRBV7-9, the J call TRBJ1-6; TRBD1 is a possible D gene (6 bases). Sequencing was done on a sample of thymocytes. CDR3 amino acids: CASSLEGGGNSPLHF. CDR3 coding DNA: TGTGCCAGCAGCTTAGAAGGGGGTGGGAATTCACCCCTCCACTTT. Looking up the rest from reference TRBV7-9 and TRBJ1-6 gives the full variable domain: DTGVSQNPRHKITKRGQNVTFRCDPISEHNRLYWYRQTLGQGPEFLTYFQNEAQLEKSRLLSDRFSAERPKGSFSTLEIQRTEQGDSAMYLCASSLEGGGNSPLHFGNGTRLTVT.